These T cell receptor beta chains were read from a single sample in a study of CD8 T cells in Susac syndrome. TCRdb independently ran MiXCR on the immunoSEQ multiplex PCR reads; one entry per CDR3 protein. The profile shows a few hundred thousand distinct CDR3 sequences, around 91% of them singletons. The sequencing sample was made of CD8+ T cells from PBMCs. These receptors came from a human donor with multiple sclerosis. The CDR3 runs from the conserved cysteine through the conserved F or W. The D gene is left open where the match is weak. Clone size is stated in some rows and not others, as once, few, many or a class when expanded.

j_gene | v_gene | abundance | d_gene | CDR3aa | CDR3nt
TRBJ2-7 | TRBV4-2 | . | . | CASSYIGRVEQYF | TGTGCCAGCAGCTACATCGGGAGAGTCGAGCAGTACTTC
TRBJ2-7 | TRBV27 | . | . | CASSLSLGSEQYF | TGTGCCAGCAGTTTATCGTTAGGGAGCGAGCAGTACTTC
TRBJ1-3 | TRBV20-1 | once | . | CSARSPGIWTGNTIYF | TGCAGTGCTAGATCGCCGGGGATTTGGACTGGAAACACCATATATTTT
TRBJ1-1 | TRBV7-8 | . | . | CASSLGRGSEAFF | TGTGCCAGCAGCTTAGGTCGCGGGTCTGAAGCTTTCTTT
TRBJ2-7 | TRBV13 | . | TRBD2 | CASSLERGNEQYF | TGTGCCAGCAGCTTAGAGCGGGGTAACGAGCAGTACTTC
TRBJ2-1 | TRBV20-1 | . | TRBD2 | CSARDETSGDSNEQFF | TGCAGTGCTAGAGATGAAACTAGCGGGGACTCCAATGAGCAGTTCTTC
TRBJ2-3 | TRBV7-2 | . | . | CASSSFHGGTTDTQYF | TGTGCCAGCAGCTCCTTCCATGGGGGAACCACAGATACGCAGTATTTT
TRBJ2-5 | TRBV7-9 | once | TRBD2 | CASRTGGGETQYF | TGTGCCAGCAGAACCGGGGGAGGGGAGACCCAGTACTTC
TRBJ2-2 | TRBV28 | . | TRBD2 | CASSLWGGMGAGELFF | TGTGCCAGCAGTTTATGGGGAGGGATGGGAGCCGGGGAGCTGTTTTTT
TRBJ2-2 | TRBV12-3/TRBV12-4 | . | . | CASSLAGTGVTTGELFF | TGTGCCAGCAGTTTAGCCGGGACGGGAGTAACGACCGGGGAGCTGTTTTTT
TRBJ1-2 | TRBV7-9 | . | . | CASSPTVILDGYTF | TGTGCCAGCAGCCCGACAGTGATACTTGACGGCTACACCTTC
TRBJ2-7 | TRBV5-4 | . | TRBD2 | CASSVSSGEALEQYF | TGTGCCAGCAGCGTCTCTAGCGGGGAGGCTTTGGAGCAGTACTTC
TRBJ1-5 | TRBV21-1 | . | . | CASSKAIRRAAFNQPQHF | TGTGCCAGCAGCAAAGCAATTCGGAGGGCAGCCTTCAATCAGCCCCAGCATTTT
TRBJ2-3 | TRBV6-2/TRBV6-3 | . | TRBD2 | CASSYGTSGDLDTQYF | TGTGCCAGCAGTTACGGGACTAGCGGGGATTTAGATACGCAGTATTTT
TRBJ2-1 | TRBV4-3 | . | . | CASSQDPGGAAFF | TGCGCCAGCAGCCAAGATCCAGGGGGGGCCGCGTTCTTC
TRBJ2-1 | TRBV29-1 | . | . | CSATGNNEQFF | TGCAGCGCAACAGGGAACAATGAGCAGTTCTTC
TRBJ2-7 | TRBV7-3 | few | TRBD2 | CASSQTGGYEQYF | TGTGCCAGCAGCCAGACGGGGGGCTACGAGCAGTACTTC
TRBJ2-1 | TRBV7-8 | . | TRBD2 | CASSLGTSGRDEQFF | TGTGCCAGCAGCCTGGGGACTAGCGGGAGAGATGAGCAGTTCTTC
TRBJ2-5 | TRBV7-9 | . | TRBD2 | CASSLSPLTSGGAFETQYF | TGTGCCAGCAGCTTATCCCCCCTCACTAGCGGGGGGGCGTTTGAGACCCAGTACTTC
TRBJ1-5 | TRBV6-1 | . | . | CASSVPQGWSNQPQLF | TGTGCCAGCAGTGTCCCCCAGGGCTGGAGCAATCAGCCCCAGCTTTTT